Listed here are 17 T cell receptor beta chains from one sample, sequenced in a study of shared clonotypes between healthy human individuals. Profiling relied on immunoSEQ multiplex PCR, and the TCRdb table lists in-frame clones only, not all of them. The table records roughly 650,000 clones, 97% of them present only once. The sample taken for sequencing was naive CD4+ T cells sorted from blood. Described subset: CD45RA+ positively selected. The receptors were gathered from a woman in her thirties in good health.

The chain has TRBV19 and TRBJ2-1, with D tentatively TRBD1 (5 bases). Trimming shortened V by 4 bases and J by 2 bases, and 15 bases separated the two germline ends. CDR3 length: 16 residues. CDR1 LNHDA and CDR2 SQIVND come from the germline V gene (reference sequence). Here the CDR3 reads CASSKGLLGTYNEQFF. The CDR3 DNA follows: TGTGCCAGTAGTAAGGGGCTTCTTGGGACCTACAATGAGCAGTTCTTC.

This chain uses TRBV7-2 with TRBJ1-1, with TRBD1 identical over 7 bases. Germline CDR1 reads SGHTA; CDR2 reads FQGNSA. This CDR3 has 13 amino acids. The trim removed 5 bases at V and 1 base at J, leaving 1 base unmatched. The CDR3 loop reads CASSRQGNTEAFF. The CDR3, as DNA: TGTGCCAGCAGCCGACAGGGGAACACTGAAGCTTTCTTT.

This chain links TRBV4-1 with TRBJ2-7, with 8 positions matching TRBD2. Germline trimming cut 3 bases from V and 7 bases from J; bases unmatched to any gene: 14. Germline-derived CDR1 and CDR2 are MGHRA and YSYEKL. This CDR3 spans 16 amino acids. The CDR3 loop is CASSQEGTSPPREQYF. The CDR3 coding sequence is TGCGCCAGCAGCCAGGAAGGGACTAGTCCTCCTAGAGAGCAGTACTTC.

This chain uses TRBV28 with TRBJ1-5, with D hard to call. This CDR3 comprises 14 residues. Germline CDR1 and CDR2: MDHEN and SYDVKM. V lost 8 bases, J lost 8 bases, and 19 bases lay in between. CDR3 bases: TGTGCCAGCGCAGACCTCGGACCCCGGGAGCCCCAGCATTTT. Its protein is CASADLGPREPQHF.

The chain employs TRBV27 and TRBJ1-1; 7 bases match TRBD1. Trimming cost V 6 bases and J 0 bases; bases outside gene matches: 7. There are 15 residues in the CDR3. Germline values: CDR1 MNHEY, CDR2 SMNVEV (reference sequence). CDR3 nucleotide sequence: TGTGCCAGCAGCCACGAGACAGGGATGAACACTGAAGCTTTCTTT. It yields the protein CASSHETGMNTEAFF.

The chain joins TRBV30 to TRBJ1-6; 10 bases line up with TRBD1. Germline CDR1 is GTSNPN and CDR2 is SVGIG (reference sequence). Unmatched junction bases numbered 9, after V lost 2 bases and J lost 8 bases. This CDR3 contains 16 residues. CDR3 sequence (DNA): TGTGCCTGGAGTTACGCCGGACAGGGGGGTGATTCACCCCTCCACTTT. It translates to CAWSYAGQGGDSPLHF.

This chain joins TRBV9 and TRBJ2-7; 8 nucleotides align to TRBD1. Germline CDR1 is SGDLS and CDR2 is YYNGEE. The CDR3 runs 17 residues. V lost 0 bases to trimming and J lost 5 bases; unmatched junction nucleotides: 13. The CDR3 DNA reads TGTGCCAGCAGCGTAGACCCCCAAGGACAGGGTGCCGACGAGCAGTACTTC. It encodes CASSVDPQGQGADEQYF.

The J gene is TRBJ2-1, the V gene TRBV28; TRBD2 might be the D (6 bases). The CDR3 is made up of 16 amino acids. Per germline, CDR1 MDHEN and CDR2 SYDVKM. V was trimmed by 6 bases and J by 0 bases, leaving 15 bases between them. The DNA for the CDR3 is TGTGCCAGCAGACTAAGGACTATCAGCTCCTACAATGAGCAGTTCTTC. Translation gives CASRLRTISSYNEQFF.

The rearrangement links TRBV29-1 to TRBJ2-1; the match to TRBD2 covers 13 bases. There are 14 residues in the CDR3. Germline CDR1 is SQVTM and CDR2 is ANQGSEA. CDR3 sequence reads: CSIPGLAGADEQFF. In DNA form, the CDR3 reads TGCAGTATACCCGGACTAGCGGGAGCGGATGAGCAGTTCTTC.

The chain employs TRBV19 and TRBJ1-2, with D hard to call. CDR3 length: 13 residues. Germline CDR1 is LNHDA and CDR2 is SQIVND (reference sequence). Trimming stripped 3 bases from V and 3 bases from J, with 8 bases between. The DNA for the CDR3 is TGTGCCAGTAGTATTTATGATCACTATGGCTACACCTTC. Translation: CASSIYDHYGYTF.

CDR3 coding DNA: TGTGCCAGCAGACCACAGAGAGGGGGCGCGAGCAATCAGCCCCAGCATTTT. This sequence encodes CASRPQRGGASNQPQHF. J is TRBJ1-5 and V is TRBV28; 7 nucleotides match TRBD1. Germline values: CDR1 MDHEN, CDR2 SYDVKM. With 6 bases clipped from V and 1 base from J, the junction kept 12 bases outside the gene matches. This CDR3 contains 17 residues.

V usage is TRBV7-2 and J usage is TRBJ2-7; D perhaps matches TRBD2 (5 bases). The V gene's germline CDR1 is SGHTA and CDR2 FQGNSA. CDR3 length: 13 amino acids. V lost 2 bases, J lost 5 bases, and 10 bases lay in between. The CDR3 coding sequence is TGTGCCAGCAGCTTAACTAGAGTCAACGAGCAGTACTTC. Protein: CASSLTRVNEQYF.

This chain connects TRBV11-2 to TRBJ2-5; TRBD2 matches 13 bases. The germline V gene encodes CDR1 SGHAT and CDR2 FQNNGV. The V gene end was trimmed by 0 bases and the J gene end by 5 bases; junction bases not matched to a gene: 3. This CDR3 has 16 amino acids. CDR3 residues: CASSLDPTSGRETQYF. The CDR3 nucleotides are TGTGCCAGCAGCTTAGATCCGACTAGCGGGAGGGAGACCCAGTACTTC.

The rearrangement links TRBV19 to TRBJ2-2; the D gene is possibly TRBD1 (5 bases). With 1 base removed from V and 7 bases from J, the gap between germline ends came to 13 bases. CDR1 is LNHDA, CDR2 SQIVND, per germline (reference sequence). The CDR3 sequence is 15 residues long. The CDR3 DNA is TGTGCCAGTAGTATAGGAGGACAAGGGATCGGGGAGCTGTTTTTT. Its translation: CASSIGGQGIGELFF.

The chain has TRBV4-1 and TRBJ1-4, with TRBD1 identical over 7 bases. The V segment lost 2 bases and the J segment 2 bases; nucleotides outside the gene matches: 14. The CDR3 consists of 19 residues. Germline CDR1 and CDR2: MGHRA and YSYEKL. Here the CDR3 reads CASSQPSWQGGRTNEKLFF. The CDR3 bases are TGCGCCAGCAGCCAACCCTCGTGGCAGGGGGGACGCACTAATGAAAAACTGTTTTTT.

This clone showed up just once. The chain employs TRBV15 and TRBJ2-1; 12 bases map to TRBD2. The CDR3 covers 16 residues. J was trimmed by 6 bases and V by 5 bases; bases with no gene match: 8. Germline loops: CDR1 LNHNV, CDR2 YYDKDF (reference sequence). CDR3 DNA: TGTGCCACCAGCCGGAACCTAGCGGGAGGGCCCAATGAGCAGTTCTTC. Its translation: CATSRNLAGGPNEQFF.

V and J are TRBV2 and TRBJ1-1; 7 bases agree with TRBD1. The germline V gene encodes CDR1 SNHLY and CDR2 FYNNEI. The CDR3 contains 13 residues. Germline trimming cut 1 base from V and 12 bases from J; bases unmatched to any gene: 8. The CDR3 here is CASSEEDGTATFF. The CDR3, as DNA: TGTGCCAGCAGTGAAGAAGACGGGACAGCAACTTTCTTT.